This record looks at one T cell receptor beta chain sequence and its context. Which antigen it targets is not known. No base quality information exists; no much larger clone differs at one position. Library construction relied on the immunoSEQ multiplex PCR assay. Processing in the source paper ran as follows. A statistical classification framework was developed to diagnose cytomegalovirus status using the catalog of TCR beta chain sequences. The source is immuneACCESS, and TCRdb retained only in-frame sequences with V and J called. Part of the clones is not carried over; for the studies checked, unresolved V genes explain less than half of this, and the remainder is unexplained. Clone size and V and J calls were adopted from that table, with D and trimming inferred from the DNA. The sample table shows nearly 110,000 clones, and about 88% are seen once. Less than 2% of the sample is taken by the ten largest.

This record belongs to a study of cytomegalovirus exposure and HLA in healthy donors (dated by TCRdb to 2016 to 2017). In the study overall: A later analysis indicated that the 120 or so validation repertoires were generated on the platform also employed for the 720 or so repertoires of the first cohort. The study aimed to test whether cataloging public T cell receptors could reveal signatures of past pathogen exposure. Along with the roughly 610-subject first cohort, a separate validation cohort of approximately 110 different subjects was used. The study combined high-throughput TCR immunosequencing, statistical association of individual TCRs with disease status, and machine learning to predict cytomegalovirus infection status.

Broad study findings and their caveats: In vitro tests confirmed that three of the cytomegalovirus-associated TCR beta chains recognize cytomegalovirus antigens. Cytomegalovirus status was reported to be diagnosed by the classifier with high specificity and sensitivity in both the original and validation cohorts. The validation cohort had no HLA typing available for a later analysis, so co-occurrence within that cohort was assessed over all 130 or so repertoires. It was suggested by the authors that the approach could potentially be generalized to other disease states and immunological phenotypes. Most TCR sequences were seen in very few donors, while some public TCRs were found in many individuals. In a later analysis, TCRs clustered in the first cohort were found to also tend to co-occur in the roughly 130 validation repertoires, with about 94% of cluster scores above 0. A total of roughly 160 TCR beta chains were listed by the study as associated with cytomegalovirus.

Separate from the roughly 650-subject first cohort, the validation cohort of 120 subjects was the group to which the donors belonged. The sequence was collected from a woman between 18 and 29 years old in good health and CMV-seropositive. Specimen: PBMCs.

The DNA sequence is as follows: TGCGCCAGCAGCTTGGGTGGACAGGGGATCACACCCCTCCACTTT. This yields the protein CASSLGGQGITPLHF. Recombination joined TRBV5-1 with TRBJ1-6; 9 bases in between match TRBD1. Including the terminal cysteine and phenylalanine, the CDR3 comprises 15 residues. Only CDR3 DNA is held: 45 bases, read in frame from base 1. For this chain, trimming is 0 bases at the V end and 11 bases at the J end, and the number of junction bases without a gene match is 6. Taken from the germline V gene, the CDR1 and CDR2 loops are SGHRS and YFSETQ.